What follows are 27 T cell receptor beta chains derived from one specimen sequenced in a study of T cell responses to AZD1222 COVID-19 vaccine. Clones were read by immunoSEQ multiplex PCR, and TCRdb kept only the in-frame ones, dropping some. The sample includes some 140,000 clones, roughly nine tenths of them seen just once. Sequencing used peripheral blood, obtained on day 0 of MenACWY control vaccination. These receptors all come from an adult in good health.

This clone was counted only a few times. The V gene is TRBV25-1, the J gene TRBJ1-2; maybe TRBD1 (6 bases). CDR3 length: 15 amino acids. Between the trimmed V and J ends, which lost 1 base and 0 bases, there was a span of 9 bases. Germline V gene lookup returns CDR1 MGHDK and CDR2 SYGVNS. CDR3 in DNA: TGTGCCAGCAGTGAATGGACAGAGACTAACTATGGCTACACCTTC. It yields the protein CASSEWTETNYGYTF.

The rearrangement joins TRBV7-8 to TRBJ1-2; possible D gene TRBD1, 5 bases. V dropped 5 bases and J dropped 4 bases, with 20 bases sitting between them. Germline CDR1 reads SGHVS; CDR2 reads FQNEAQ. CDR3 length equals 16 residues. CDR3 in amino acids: CASSPQTELPSYGYTF. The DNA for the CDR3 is TGTGCCAGCAGCCCTCAGACAGAACTCCCCTCCTATGGCTACACCTTC. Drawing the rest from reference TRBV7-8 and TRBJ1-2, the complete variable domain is GAGVSQSPRYKVAKRGQDVALRCDPISGHVSLFWYQQALGQGPEFLTYFQNEAQLDKSGLPSDRFFAERPEGSVSTLKIQRTQQEDSAVYLCASSPQTELPSYGYTFGSGTRLTVV.

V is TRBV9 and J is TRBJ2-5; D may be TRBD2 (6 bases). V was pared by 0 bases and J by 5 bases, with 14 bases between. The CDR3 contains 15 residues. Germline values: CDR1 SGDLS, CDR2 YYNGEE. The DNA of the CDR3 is TGTGCCAGCAGCGTAGGGTCAGGACGGGGGGAGACCCAGTACTTC. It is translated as CASSVGSGRGETQYF.

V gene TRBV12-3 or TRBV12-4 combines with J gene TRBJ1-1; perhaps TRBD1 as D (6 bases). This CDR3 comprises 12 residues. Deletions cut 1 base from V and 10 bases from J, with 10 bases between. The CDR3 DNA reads TGTGCCAGCAGTTTAGGCACAGGGATAGCTTTCTTT. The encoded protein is CASSLGTGIAFF.

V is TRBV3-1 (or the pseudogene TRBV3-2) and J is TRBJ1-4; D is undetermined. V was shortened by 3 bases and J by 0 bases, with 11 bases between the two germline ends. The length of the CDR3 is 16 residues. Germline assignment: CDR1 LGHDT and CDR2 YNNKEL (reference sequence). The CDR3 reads CASSHWVSPTNEKLFF. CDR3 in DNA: TGTGCCAGCAGCCACTGGGTCTCTCCAACTAATGAAAAACTGTTTTTT.

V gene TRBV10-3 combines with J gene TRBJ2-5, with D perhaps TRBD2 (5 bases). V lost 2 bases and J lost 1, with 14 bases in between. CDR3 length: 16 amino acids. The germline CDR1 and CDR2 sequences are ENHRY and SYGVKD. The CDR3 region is CAISEAGVKVQETQYF. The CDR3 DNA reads TGTGCCATCAGTGAGGCCGGGGTGAAGGTCCAAGAGACCCAGTACTTC.

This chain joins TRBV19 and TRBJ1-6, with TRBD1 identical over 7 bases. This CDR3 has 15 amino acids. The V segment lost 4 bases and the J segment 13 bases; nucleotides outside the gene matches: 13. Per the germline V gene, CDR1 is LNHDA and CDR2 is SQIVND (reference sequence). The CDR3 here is CASSSRQGGQSPLHF. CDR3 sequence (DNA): TGTGCCAGTAGTAGCAGACAGGGTGGCCAATCCCCCCTCCACTTT.

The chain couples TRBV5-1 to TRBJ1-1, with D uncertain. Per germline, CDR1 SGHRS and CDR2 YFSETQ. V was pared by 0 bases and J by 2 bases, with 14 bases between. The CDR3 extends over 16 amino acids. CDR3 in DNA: TGCGCCAGCAGCTTGGACGTAGGACTTACTAACACTGAAGCTTTCTTT. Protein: CASSLDVGLTNTEAFF.

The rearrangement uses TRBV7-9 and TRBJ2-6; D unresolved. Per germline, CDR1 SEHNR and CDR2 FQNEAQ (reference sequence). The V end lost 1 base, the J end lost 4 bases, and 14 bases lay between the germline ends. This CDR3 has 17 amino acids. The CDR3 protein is CASSLEGKGKGANVLTF. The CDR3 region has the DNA TGTGCCAGCAGCTTAGAAGGCAAAGGCAAAGGGGCCAACGTCCTGACTTTC.

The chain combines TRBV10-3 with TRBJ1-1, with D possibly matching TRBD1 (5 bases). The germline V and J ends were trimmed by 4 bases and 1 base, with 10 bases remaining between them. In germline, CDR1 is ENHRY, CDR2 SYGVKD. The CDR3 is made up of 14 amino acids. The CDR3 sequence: CAISAGTGNTEAFF. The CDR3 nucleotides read TGTGCCATCAGTGCAGGGACGGGGAACACTGAAGCTTTCTTT.

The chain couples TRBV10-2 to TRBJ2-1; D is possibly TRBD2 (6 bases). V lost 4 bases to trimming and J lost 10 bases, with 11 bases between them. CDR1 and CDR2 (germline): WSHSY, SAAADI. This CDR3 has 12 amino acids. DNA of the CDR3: TGCGCCAGCAGTGCGCCTCTAGCGGAGCAGTTCTTC. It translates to CASSAPLAEQFF.

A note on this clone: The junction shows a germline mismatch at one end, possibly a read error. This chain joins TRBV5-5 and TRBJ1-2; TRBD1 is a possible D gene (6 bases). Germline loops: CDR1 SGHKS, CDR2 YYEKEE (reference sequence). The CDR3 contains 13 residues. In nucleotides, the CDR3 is TGTGCCAGCAGCACTTACCGGACAGATTCTAGGGGGTTC. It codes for CASSTYRTDSRGF.

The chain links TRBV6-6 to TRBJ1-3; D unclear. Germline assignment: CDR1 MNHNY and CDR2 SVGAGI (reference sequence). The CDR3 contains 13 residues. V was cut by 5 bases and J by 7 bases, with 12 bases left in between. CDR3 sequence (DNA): TGTGCCAGCAGTCAGACAAACTCGAACACCATATATTTT. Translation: CASSQTNSNTIYF.

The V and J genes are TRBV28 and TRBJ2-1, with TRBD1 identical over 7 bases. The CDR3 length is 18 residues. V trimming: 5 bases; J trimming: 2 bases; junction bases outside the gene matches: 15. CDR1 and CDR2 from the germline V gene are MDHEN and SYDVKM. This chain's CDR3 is CASSLPAGTELTYNEQFF. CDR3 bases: TGTGCCAGCAGTCTCCCCGCCGGGACAGAGCTTACCTACAATGAGCAGTTCTTC.

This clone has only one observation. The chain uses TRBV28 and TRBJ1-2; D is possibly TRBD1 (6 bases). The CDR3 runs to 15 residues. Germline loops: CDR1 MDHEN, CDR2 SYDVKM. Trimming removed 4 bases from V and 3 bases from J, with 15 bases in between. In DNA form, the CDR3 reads TGTGCCAGCAGTTCCTCTCAGGGGTTTGACTATGGCTACACCTTC. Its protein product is CASSSSQGFDYGYTF.

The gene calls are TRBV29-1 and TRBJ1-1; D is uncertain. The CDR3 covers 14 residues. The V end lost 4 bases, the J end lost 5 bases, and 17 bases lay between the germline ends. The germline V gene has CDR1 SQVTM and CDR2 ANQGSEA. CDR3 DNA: TGCAGCGTTGGAAACGGCGGTACGGGGACTGAAGCTTTCTTT. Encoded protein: CSVGNGGTGTEAFF.

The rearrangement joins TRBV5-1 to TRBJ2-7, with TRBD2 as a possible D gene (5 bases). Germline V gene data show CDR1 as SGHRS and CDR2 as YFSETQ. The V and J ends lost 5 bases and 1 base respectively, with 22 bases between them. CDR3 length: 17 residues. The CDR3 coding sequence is TGCGCCAGCAGTTTCCGCGTTGGGAGCGGCCTATCCTACGAGCAGTACTTC. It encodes CASSFRVGSGLSYEQYF.

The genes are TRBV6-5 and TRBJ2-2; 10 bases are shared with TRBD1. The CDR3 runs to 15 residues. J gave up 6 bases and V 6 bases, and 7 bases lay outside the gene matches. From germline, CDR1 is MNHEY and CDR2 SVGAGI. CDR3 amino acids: CASSPTGGGSGELFF. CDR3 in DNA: TGTGCCAGCAGCCCGACAGGGGGCGGGTCCGGGGAGCTGTTTTTT.

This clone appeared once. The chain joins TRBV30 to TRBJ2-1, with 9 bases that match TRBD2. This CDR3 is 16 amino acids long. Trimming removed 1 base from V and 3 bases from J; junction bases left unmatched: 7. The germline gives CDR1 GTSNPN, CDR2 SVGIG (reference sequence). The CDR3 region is CAWSGAAGGVYNEQFF. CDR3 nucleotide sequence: TGTGCCTGGAGTGGGGCCGCGGGAGGGGTCTACAATGAGCAGTTCTTC.

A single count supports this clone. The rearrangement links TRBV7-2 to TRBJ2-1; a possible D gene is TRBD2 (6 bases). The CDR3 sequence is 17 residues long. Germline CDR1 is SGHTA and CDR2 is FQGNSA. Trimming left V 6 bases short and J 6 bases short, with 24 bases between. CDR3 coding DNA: TGTGCCAGCAGGGGGCGGACTCGGGGGATGACTCTCAATGAGCAGTTCTTC. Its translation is CASRGRTRGMTLNEQFF.

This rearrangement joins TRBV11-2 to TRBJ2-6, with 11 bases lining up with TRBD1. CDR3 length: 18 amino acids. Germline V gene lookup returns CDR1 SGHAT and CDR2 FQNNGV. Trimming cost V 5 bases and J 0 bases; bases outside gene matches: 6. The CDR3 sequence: CASSLRTGGISGANVLTF. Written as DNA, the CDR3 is TGTGCCAGCAGCCTCAGGACAGGGGGCATCTCTGGGGCCAACGTCCTGACTTTC.

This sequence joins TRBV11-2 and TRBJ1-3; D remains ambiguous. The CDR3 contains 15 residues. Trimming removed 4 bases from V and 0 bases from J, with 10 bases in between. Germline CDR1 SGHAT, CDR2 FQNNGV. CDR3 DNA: TGTGCCAGCAGCTACCGCCCGGACTCTGGAAACACCATATATTTT. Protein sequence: CASSYRPDSGNTIYF. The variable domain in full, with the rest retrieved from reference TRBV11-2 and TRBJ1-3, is EAGVAQSPRYKIIEKRQSVAFWCNPISGHATLYWYQQILGQGPKLLIQFQNNGVVDDSQLPKDRFSAERLKGVDSTLKIQPAKLEDSAVYLCASSYRPDSGNTIYFGEGSWLTVV.

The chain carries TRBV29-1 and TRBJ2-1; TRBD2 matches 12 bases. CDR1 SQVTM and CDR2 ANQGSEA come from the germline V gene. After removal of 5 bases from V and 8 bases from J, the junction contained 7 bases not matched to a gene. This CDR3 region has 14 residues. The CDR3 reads CSVSVLAGGHEQFF. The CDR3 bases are TGCAGCGTTTCTGTGCTAGCGGGAGGGCATGAGCAGTTCTTC.

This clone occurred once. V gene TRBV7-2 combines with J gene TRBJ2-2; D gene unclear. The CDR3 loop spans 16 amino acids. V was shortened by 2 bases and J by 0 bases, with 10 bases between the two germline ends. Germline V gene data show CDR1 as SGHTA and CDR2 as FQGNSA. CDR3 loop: CASSLNHPANTGELFF. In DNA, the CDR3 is TGTGCCAGCAGCTTAAACCACCCCGCGAACACCGGGGAGCTGTTTTTT.

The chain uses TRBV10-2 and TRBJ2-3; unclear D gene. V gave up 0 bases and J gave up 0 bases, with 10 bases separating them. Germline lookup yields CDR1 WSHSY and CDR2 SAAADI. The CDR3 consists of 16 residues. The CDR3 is CASSESAGISTDTQYF. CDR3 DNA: TGCGCCAGCAGTGAGTCCGCCGGAATAAGCACAGATACGCAGTATTTT.

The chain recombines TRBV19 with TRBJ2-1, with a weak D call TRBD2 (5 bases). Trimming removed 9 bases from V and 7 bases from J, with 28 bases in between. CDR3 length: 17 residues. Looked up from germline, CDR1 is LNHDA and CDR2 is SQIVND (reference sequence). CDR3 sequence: CASGIRPTGVGGNEQFF. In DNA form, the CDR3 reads TGTGCCAGCGGGATTCGGCCCACCGGGGTGGGCGGGAATGAGCAGTTCTTC.

CDR3 protein: CASSTGQGVGETQYF. Written as DNA, the CDR3 is TGTGCCAGCAGCACAGGACAGGGGGTGGGTGAGACCCAGTACTTC. V and J are TRBV7-9 and TRBJ2-5; TRBD1 matches at 10 bases. J lost 5 bases, V lost 5 bases, and 8 bases had no gene match. The germline V gene has CDR1 SEHNR and CDR2 FQNEAQ (reference sequence). The length of the CDR3 is 15 residues.